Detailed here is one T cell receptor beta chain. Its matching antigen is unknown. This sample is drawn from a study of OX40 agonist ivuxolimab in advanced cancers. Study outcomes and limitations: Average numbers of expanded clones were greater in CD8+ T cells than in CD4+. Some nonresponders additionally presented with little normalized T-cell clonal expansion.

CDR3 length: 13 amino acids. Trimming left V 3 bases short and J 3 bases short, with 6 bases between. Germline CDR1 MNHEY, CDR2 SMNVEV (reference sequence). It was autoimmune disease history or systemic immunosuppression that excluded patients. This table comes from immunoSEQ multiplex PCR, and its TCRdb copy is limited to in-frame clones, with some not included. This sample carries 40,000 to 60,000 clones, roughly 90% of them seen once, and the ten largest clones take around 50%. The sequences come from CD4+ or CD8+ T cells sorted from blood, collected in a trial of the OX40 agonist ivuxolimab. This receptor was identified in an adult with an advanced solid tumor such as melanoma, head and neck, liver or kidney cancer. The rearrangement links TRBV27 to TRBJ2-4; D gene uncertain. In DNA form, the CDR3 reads TGTGCCAGCAGTTTGCAGGTCAAAAACATTCAGTACTTC. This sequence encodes CASSLQVKNIQYF.